This TCR beta chain was sequenced for a study of blood T cell repertoires in COVID-19. In regard to this clone: One junction end does not reproduce the germline sequence, and a read error may be involved.

Participants were aged roughly 18 to 90 years, lived in under 25 US areas, and enrolled virtually. Using immunoSEQ multiplex PCR, the repertoire was profiled, and TCRdb retains in-frame clones only, with some absent. The sample comprises 350,000 to 400,000 clones, roughly 90% of which are singletons, and 0.8% to 0.9% rests with the top ten. CDR3 length: 14 amino acids. Germline CDR1 is PRHDT and CDR2 is FYEKMQ (reference sequence). This rearrangement joins TRBV13 to TRBJ2-3, with 7 positions matching TRBD2. The source of this sequence is a woman in her thirties or forties who had been exposed to COVID-19. Sequences were obtained from PBMCs or T cells enriched from blood (not recorded which). In DNA form, the CDR3 reads TGTGCCAGCAACTTAGCGGGCGGGACAGATACGCAGTATTTT. Encoded protein: CASNLAGGTDTQYF.